These 12 T cell receptor beta chains originate from one sample sequenced in a study of shared clonotypes between healthy human individuals. The method was immunoSEQ multiplex PCR; TCRdb's version includes in-frame clones alone and lacks a portion of them. Altogether about 680,000 clones are present, approximately 79% being singletons, with the ten largest covering about 1.7%. Sequenced: memory CD4+ T cells sorted from blood. The subset was: CD45RA-negative fraction. These receptor sequences come from a young woman in good health.

The chain has TRBV20-1 and TRBJ1-1; perhaps TRBD1 as D (5 bases). Per germline, CDR1 DFQATT and CDR2 SNEGSKA (reference sequence). The CDR3 covers 11 residues. The CDR3 DNA is TGCAGGGGGCTACTGAACACTGAAGCTTTCTTT. As protein: CRGLLNTEAFF.

This chain joins TRBV21-1 and TRBJ2-1; the table names TRBD2, a call not compared with the DNA. TRBV21-1 is labeled a pseudogene. The CDR3 contains 10 residues. The CDR3: CASSKSGRIF. Written as DNA, the CDR3 is TGTGCCAGCAGCAAGAGCGGGAGGATCTTC.

The chain carries TRBV6-1 and TRBJ2-7, with TRBD2 matching over 7 bases. V trimming: 2 bases; J trimming: 2 bases; junction bases outside the gene matches: 9. This CDR3 spans 16 amino acids. Per the germline V gene, CDR1 is MNHNS and CDR2 is SASEGT. CDR3 residues: CASSELGRIRAYEQYF. The CDR3 nucleotides are TGTGCCAGCAGTGAACTCGGGAGGATTAGGGCCTACGAGCAGTACTTC.

The chain has TRBV6-4 and TRBJ2-3, with D tentatively TRBD2 (6 bases). Trimming removed 5 bases at V and 2 bases at J, with 17 bases between. The germline V gene has CDR1 MRHNA and CDR2 SNTAGT. CDR3 length equals 16 residues. The CDR3 DNA reads TGTGCCAGCAGTTTATCCGCTAGCGCGATCACAGATACGCAGTATTTT. Encoded protein: CASSLSASAITDTQYF.

This CDR3 reads CATSRDRRPQHF. The CDR3 DNA reads TGTGCCACCAGCAGAGATCGGCGGCCCCAGCATTTT. The J gene is TRBJ1-5, the V gene TRBV15, with D unresolved. This CDR3 has 12 residues. Germline CDR1 LNHNV, CDR2 YYDKDF (reference sequence). Trimming pared 0 bases from V and 9 bases from J, leaving 6 bases between.

The rearrangement links TRBV19 to TRBJ2-1, with 8 bases lining up with TRBD2. This CDR3 has 15 amino acids. The germline V gene has CDR1 LNHDA and CDR2 SQIVND (reference sequence). J lost 4 bases, V lost 5 bases, and 7 bases had no gene match. CDR3 in DNA: TGTGCCAGTAGTCTTAGTCCTAGCGGGTACAATGAGCAGTTCTTC. Its protein product is CASSLSPSGYNEQFF.

With regard to this clone: Since a much larger clone is just one base distant, this may be a read error. Other DNA sequences in this specimen translate into the identical CDR3. CDR3 sequence reads: CASSQGDRDTGELFF. The CDR3 coding sequence is TGCGCCAGCAGCCAAGGGGACAGGGACACCGGGGAGCTGTTTTTT. This chain joins TRBV5-1 and TRBJ2-2; 9 nucleotides align to TRBD1. CDR3 size: 15 residues. CDR1 SGHRS and CDR2 YFSETQ come from the germline V gene. V lost 4 bases and J lost 3; bases outside the gene matches: 4.

The CDR3 DNA follows: TGTCTTTCAGACAGCCTCTATGGCTACACCTTC. Residues: CLSDSLYGYTF. This chain uses TRBV12-5 with TRBJ1-2; the D gene is possibly TRBD1 (5 bases). The CDR3 extends over 11 amino acids. Germline CDR1 and CDR2: LGHNT and FRNRAP.

This clone has only a few counts. The same CDR3 arises from other DNA sequences in this sample as well. This sequence joins TRBV7-9 and TRBJ1-5, with D maybe TRBD1 (5 bases). The CDR3 covers 13 residues. Trimming removed 5 bases at V and 4 bases at J, with 9 bases between. The germline CDR1 and CDR2 sequences are SEHNR and FQNEAQ (reference sequence). The CDR3 sequence: CASSPGTNQPQHF. In nucleotides, the CDR3 is TGTGCCAGCAGCCCTGGGACTAATCAGCCCCAGCATTTT.

This clone was observed once. The genes are TRBV5-1 and TRBJ1-3, with D perhaps TRBD1 (6 bases). Germline values: CDR1 SGHRS, CDR2 YFSETQ. This CDR3 is 15 amino acids long. V gave up 4 bases and J gave up 2 bases, with 13 bases separating them. The CDR3 coding sequence is TGCGCCAGCAGCACCGCAGGGGACGCTGGAAACACCATATATTTT. Protein sequence: CASSTAGDAGNTIYF.

The chain carries TRBV5-1 and TRBJ1-1; D unclear. The V end was cut by 5 bases, the J end by 0 bases, with 11 bases between. Germline CDR1 and CDR2: SGHRS and YFSETQ. This CDR3 spans 14 amino acids. The CDR3, as DNA: TGCGCCAGCAGGCGGGCAGAAATGAACACTGAAGCTTTCTTT. Its protein is CASRRAEMNTEAFF.

J is TRBJ2-6 and V is TRBV2; tentative D call: TRBD2 (6 bases). Looked up from germline, CDR1 is SNHLY and CDR2 is FYNNEI. V lost 2 bases and J 0 bases, leaving 14 bases between the germline ends. The CDR3 has 18 residues. The CDR3 spells CASSELASASSGANVLTF. Here the CDR3 DNA reads TGTGCCAGCAGTGAACTGGCTAGCGCGAGCTCTGGGGCCAACGTCCTGACTTTC.